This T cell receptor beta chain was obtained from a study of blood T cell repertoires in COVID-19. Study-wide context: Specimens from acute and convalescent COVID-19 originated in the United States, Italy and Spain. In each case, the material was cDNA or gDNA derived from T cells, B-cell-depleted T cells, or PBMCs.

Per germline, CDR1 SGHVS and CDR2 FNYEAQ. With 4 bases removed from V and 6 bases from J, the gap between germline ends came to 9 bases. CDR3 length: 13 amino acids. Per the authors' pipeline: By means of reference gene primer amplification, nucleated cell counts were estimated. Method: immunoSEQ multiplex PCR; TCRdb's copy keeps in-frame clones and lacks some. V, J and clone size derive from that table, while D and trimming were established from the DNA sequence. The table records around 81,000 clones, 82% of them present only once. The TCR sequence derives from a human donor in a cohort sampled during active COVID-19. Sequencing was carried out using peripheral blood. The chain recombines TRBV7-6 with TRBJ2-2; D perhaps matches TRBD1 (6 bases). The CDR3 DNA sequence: TGTGCCAGCAGCTCCTGGGGGCCCGGGGAGCTGTTTTTT. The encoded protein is CASSSWGPGELFF. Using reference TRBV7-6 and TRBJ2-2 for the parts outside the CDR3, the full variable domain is GAGVSQSPRYKVTKRGQDVALRCDPISGHVSLYWYRQALGQGPEFLTYFNYEAQQDKSGLPNDRFSAERPEGSISTLTIQRTEQRDSAMYRCASSSWGPGELFFGEGSRLTVL.